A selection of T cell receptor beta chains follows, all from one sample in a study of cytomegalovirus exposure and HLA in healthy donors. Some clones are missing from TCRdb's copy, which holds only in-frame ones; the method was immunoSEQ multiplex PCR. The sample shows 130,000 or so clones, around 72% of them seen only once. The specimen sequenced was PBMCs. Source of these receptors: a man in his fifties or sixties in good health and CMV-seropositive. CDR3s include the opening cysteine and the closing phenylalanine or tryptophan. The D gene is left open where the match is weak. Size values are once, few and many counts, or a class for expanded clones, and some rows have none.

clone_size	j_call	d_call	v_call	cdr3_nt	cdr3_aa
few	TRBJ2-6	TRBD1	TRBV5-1	TGCGCCAGCAGTAAGGGACAGTTCTCTGGGGCCAACGTCCTGACTTTC	CASSKGQFSGANVLTF
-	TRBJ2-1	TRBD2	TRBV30	TGTGCCTGGAGCCTAGAGGGACTAGCGGGAGAATATGATGAGCAGTTCTTC	CAWSLEGLAGEYDEQFF
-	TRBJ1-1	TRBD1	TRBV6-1	TGTGCCAGCAGTCCACAGGGGAGGAGCACTGAAGCTTTCTTT	CASSPQGRSTEAFF
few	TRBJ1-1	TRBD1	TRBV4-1	TGCGCCAGCAGCCAAGTGATTTGGGACAGGGGCGGAGCTTTCTTT	CASSQVIWDRGGAFF
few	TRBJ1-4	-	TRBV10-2	TGCGCCAGCACCCAGGGTGGGACTAATGAAAAACTGTTTTTT	CASTQGGTNEKLFF
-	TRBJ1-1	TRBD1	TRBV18	TGTGCCAGCTCACCACTCCGGGACAGGGTGAACACTGAAGCTTTCTTT	CASSPLRDRVNTEAFF
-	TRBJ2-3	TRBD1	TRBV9	TGTGCCAGCAGCGTACAAGGGGGCCTCACAGATACGCAGTATTTT	CASSVQGGLTDTQYF
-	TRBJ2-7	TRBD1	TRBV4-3	TGCGCCAGCAGCCAAGATTTACCACCGACAGGGGGCTCCTACGAGCAGTACTTC	CASSQDLPPTGGSYEQYF
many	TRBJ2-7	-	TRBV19	TGTGCCAGTAGTATAGGGACGAATTCGGGGGAGCAGTACTTC	CASSIGTNSGEQYF
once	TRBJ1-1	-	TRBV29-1	TGCAGCGCCTCCAGGGCTGAAGCTTTCTTT	CSASRAEAFF
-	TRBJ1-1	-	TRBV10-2	TGCGCCAGCAGTGAGGGGCAGGGCTTTCCTCCTTTCTTT	CASSEGQGFPPFF
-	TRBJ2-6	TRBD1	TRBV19	TGTGCCACGCGGGGACAGGGATTTTCTGGGGCCAACGTCCTGACTTTC	CATRGQGFSGANVLTF
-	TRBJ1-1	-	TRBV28	TGTGCCAGCAGTTTAGGAGGGTCGGCGAACACTGAAGCTTTCTTT	CASSLGGSANTEAFF
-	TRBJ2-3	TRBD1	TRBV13	TGTGCCAGCAGCTCCCCCCGTGGGACAGCGGACACAGATACGCAGTATTTT	CASSSPRGTADTDTQYF
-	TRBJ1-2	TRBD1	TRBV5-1	TGCGCCAGCAGCTCACAGGGGAACTATGGCTACACCTTC	CASSSQGNYGYTF
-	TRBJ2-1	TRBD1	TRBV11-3	TGTGCCAGCAGCTCGAGGGACAGATACAATGAGCAGTTCTTC	CASSSRDRYNEQFF
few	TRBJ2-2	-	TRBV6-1	TGTGCCAGCAGTGACGTGAACACCGGGGAGCTGTTTTTT	CASSDVNTGELFF
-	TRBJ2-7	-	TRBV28	TGTGCCAGCAGTTTTCGAGTAATCGAGTACGAGCAGTACTTC	CASSFRVIEYEQYF
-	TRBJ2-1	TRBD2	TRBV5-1	TGCGCCAGCAGCCTCCCTAGCGGGGGGGGCAATGAGCAGTTCTTC	CASSLPSGGGNEQFF
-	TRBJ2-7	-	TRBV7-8	TGTGCCAGCAGCTTGCGCAGGCTTGGCGCTTACGAGCAGTACTTC	CASSLRRLGAYEQYF
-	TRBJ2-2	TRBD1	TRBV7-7	TGTGCTAGCAGCTCCCCGACAGGGGCCGGGGAGCTGTTTTTT	CASSSPTGAGELFF
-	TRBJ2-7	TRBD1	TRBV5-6	TGTGCCAGCAGCCCGTATTGGGACAGCCACGAGCAGTACTTC	CASSPYWDSHEQYF
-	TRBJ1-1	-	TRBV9	TGTGCCAGCAGCGTAGAAGGGGGAAGTAGGAACACTGAAGCTTTCTTT	CASSVEGGSRNTEAFF
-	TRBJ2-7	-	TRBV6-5	TGTGCCAGCACCGGGAGCTCCTACGAGCAGTACTTC	CASTGSSYEQYF
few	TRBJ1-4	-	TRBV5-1	TGCGCCAGCAAGAGGGATAGGTCAACTAATGAAAAACTGTTTTTT	CASKRDRSTNEKLFF
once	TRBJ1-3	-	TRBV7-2	TGTGCCAGCAGCTTATCCCCAGGAGGTCGCTCTGGAAACACCATATATTTT	CASSLSPGGRSGNTIYF
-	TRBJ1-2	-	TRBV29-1	TGCAGCGTTGATATGAGGGGGGGAATTCAGGGGACTTATGGCTACACTTTC	CSVDMRGGIQGTYGYTF
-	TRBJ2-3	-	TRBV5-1	TGCGCCAGCAGCTTTAGCGGAGATACGCAGTATTTT	CASSFSGDTQYF
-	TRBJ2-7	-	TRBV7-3	TGTGCCAGCAGCTTAGGCGGCGGAAGCTCCTACGAGCAGTACTTC	CASSLGGGSSYEQYF
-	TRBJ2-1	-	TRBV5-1	TGCGCCAGCAGCCCCAGGGTATTAGAGGAAGGTGAGCAGTTCTTC	CASSPRVLEEGEQFF
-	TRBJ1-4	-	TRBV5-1	TGCGCCAGCAGCTTGTCCGGGGTTGGGACTAATGAAAAACTGTTTTTT	CASSLSGVGTNEKLFF
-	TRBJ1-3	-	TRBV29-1	TGCAGCGTTAGGGAGCGTGGAAACACCATATATTTT	CSVRERGNTIYF
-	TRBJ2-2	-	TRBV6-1	TGTGCCAGCAGTGGGGCCACAGGGTACACCGGGGAGCTGTTTTTT	CASSGATGYTGELFF
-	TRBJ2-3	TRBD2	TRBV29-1	TGCAGCGTTGACCCACTAGCGGGAGGACGGGCAGATACGCAGTATTTT	CSVDPLAGGRADTQYF
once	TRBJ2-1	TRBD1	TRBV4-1	TGCGCCAGCAGTTTGGGACAGGGATTATACAATGAGCAGTTCTTC	CASSLGQGLYNEQFF
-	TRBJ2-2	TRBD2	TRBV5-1	TGCGCCAGCAGCCGAAGCGGGGAAACGGCCGGGGAGCTGTTTTTT	CASSRSGETAGELFF
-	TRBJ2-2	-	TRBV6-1	TGTGCCAGCAATATCAGGGCCGGGCCCGGGGAGCTGTTTTTT	CASNIRAGPGELFF